These 17 T cell receptor beta chains were all obtained from the same sample, sequenced in a study of T cells in Graves' hyperthyroidism and ophthalmopathy. Amplified regions were TCR beta CDR3 sequences from RNA transcripts. An initial round of RT-PCR targeting the TCR CDR3 relied on the HTBI primer set. TCRdb passed the multiplex PCR reads through MiXCR, listing each CDR3 protein once. Here the sample spans 500,000 to 600,000 distinct CDR3 sequences, 46% being singletons. The sequenced sample was peripheral blood or thyroid tissue (not recorded which). The source is a woman aged 18-29 years with Graves' hyperthyroidism.

Comments on this clonotype: It may be a read error: a sequence one base away is much more abundant. The chain combines TRBV9 with TRBJ1-4; 8 bases agree with TRBD1. CDR3 length equals 17 residues. Germline V gives CDR1 SGDLS, CDR2 YYNGEE. The DNA of the CDR3 is TGTGCCAGCAGCCCCGGGACAGGCTTTGCAACTAATGAAAAACTGCTTTTT. It specifies CASSPGTGFATNEKLLF.

This CDR3 is CASSLSWSWETQYF. The CDR3 DNA is TGTGCCAGCAGCTTGTCTTGGAGTTGGGAGACCCAGTACTTC. V and J are TRBV14 and TRBJ2-5, with D uncertain. Trimming shortened V by 5 bases and J by 5 bases, and 15 bases separated the two germline ends. Looked up from germline, CDR1 is SGHDN and CDR2 is FVKESK. The CDR3 consists of 14 residues.

This rearrangement joins TRBV4-1 to TRBJ2-7, with D uncertain. Trimming took 3 bases from V and 1 from J, leaving 16 bases between them. The CDR3 loop spans 16 amino acids. CDR1 and CDR2 from the germline V gene are MGHRA and YSYEKL. CDR3 amino acids: CASSQKPADGSYEQYF. The CDR3 nucleotides read TGCGCCAGCAGCCAGAAACCTGCCGACGGGTCCTACGAGCAGTACTTC.

This clonotype was counted many times. V is TRBV15 and J is TRBJ2-1; weak D call: TRBD1 (6 bases). Germline CDR1 reads LNHNV; CDR2 reads YYDKDF (reference sequence). V shed 6 bases and J shed 0 bases, with 12 bases lying between them. This CDR3 has 15 amino acids. CDR3 sequence (DNA): TGTGCCACCAGGAGCGACAGGAGCTCCTACAATGAGCAGTTCTTC. This sequence encodes CATRSDRSSYNEQFF.

This clonotype turned up a few times. J is TRBJ1-3 and V is TRBV30; D unresolved. V was clipped by 3 bases and J by 3 bases, with 6 bases between them. Germline V gene data show CDR1 as GTSNPN and CDR2 as SVGIG (reference sequence). This CDR3 region has 12 residues. The CDR3 DNA sequence: TGTGCCTGGAGCGGGGATGGAAACACCATATATTTT. Residues: CAWSGDGNTIYF.

This sequence joins TRBV29-1 and TRBJ1-5, with TRBD1 as a possible D gene (6 bases). The V end lost 6 bases, the J end lost 1 base, and 10 bases lay between the germline ends. Per the germline V gene, CDR1 is SQVTM and CDR2 is ANQGSEA. CDR3 length equals 13 residues. CDR3 loop: CSVSQGSNQPQHF. The CDR3 nucleotides read TGCAGCGTGTCACAGGGCAGCAATCAGCCCCAGCATTTT.

This clonotype occurred many times. This chain links TRBV20-1 with TRBJ1-1; 9 bases line up with TRBD1. The V and J ends lost 5 bases and 6 bases, in that order; junction bases with no gene match: 10. The CDR3 runs to 14 residues. Germline V gene data show CDR1 as DFQATT and CDR2 as SNEGSKA (reference sequence). The DNA for the CDR3 is TGCAGTGCTCCCCTGGGACAGGGACTCCCTGAAGCTTTCTTT. Residues: CSAPLGQGLPEAFF.

This clonotype was counted ten times or more. The chain employs TRBV2 and TRBJ2-6, with 7 bases identical to TRBD1. Germline V gives CDR1 SNHLY, CDR2 FYNNEI. V lost 6 bases and J lost 3; bases outside the gene matches: 2. This CDR3 region has 14 residues. The CDR3 spells CASRTGFGANVLTF. The CDR3 coding sequence is TGTGCCAGCAGGACAGGGTTTGGGGCCAACGTCCTGACTTTC.

With respect to this clonotype: Its ends do not fully match the called genes, so a read error is possible. The rearrangement joins TRBV6-2 or TRBV6-3 to TRBJ1-5; D not resolved. Germline CDR1 reads MNHEY; CDR2 reads SVGEGT. The CDR3 length is 14 residues. The CDR3 region has the DNA TGTGCCAGCAGTTACTCGTCGACTAGCGGGCCTGGGTATTTT. It codes for CASSYSSTSGPGYF.

In this sample, this clonotype turned up many times. The J gene is TRBJ2-5, the V gene TRBV13, with a tentative D call TRBD2 (5 bases). This CDR3 is 14 amino acids long. Germline values: CDR1 PRHDT, CDR2 FYEKMQ (reference sequence). With 2 bases removed from V and 1 base from J, the gap between germline ends came to 8 bases. CDR3 amino acids: CASSLSGLQETQYF. The DNA for the CDR3 is TGTGCCAGCAGCTTATCTGGACTCCAAGAGACCCAGTACTTC.

This clonotype was detected ten times or more. The V call is TRBV20-1, the J call TRBJ1-5; 10 positions agree with TRBD1. The V and J ends lost 5 bases and 4 bases, in that order; junction bases with no gene match: 14. The CDR3 loop spans 17 amino acids. Germline values: CDR1 DFQATT, CDR2 SNEGSKA (reference sequence). This CDR3 reads CSAQKAGTGEWNQPQHF. CDR3 nucleotide sequence: TGCAGTGCTCAAAAAGCCGGGACAGGGGAGTGGAATCAGCCCCAGCATTTT.

The sample holds many counts of this clonotype. J is TRBJ1-4 and V is TRBV29-1; tentative D call: TRBD1 (6 bases). Trimming cost V 6 bases and J 3 bases, with 14 bases left between them. There are 14 residues in the CDR3. Looked up from germline, CDR1 is SQVTM and CDR2 is ANQGSEA. The CDR3 is CSVATTGSNEKLFF. The CDR3 DNA reads TGCAGCGTCGCCACGACAGGATCTAATGAAAAACTGTTTTTT.

As to this clonotype: One end of the junction does not line up with germline, which may come from a read error. V usage is TRBV7-9 and J usage is TRBJ1-3, with a weak D call TRBD1 (5 bases). The CDR3 has 15 amino acids. The germline CDR1 and CDR2 sequences are SEHNR and FQNEAQ (reference sequence). CDR3 coding DNA: TGTGCCAGCAGCTTAGGCCCGAGCTCCGGGACCAAACGTATCTTT. It specifies CASSLGPSSGTKRIF.

This clonotype appeared many times. V is TRBV29-1 and J is TRBJ1-1; D might be TRBD1 (6 bases). Deletions cut 6 bases from V and 2 bases from J, with 13 bases between. Germline values: CDR1 SQVTM, CDR2 ANQGSEA. CDR3 length: 13 residues. CDR3 in amino acids: CSVGQISNTEAFF. DNA of the CDR3: TGCAGCGTCGGACAGATATCTAACACTGAAGCTTTCTTT.

This clonotype was observed once. V gene TRBV25-1 combines with J gene TRBJ2-5; 13 nucleotides agree with TRBD2. CDR3 size: 18 residues. Germline V CDR1 and CDR2: MGHDK, SYGVNS. V was clipped by 4 bases and J by 5 bases; unmatched bases: 13. DNA for the CDR3: TGTGCCAGCAGTGGTTACGAACGGACTAGCGGGAGCTTGGAGACCCAGTACTTC. Protein product: CASSGYERTSGSLETQYF. Filled out from reference TRBV25-1 and TRBJ2-5, the complete variable domain reads EADIYQTPRYLVIGTGKKITLECSQTMGHDKMYWYQQDPGMELHLIHYSYGVNSTEKGDLSSESTVSRIRTEHFPLTLESARPSHTSQYLCASSGYERTSGSLETQYFGPGTRLLVL.

This rearrangement joins TRBV7-6 to TRBJ2-7; 8 bases align to TRBD2. CDR1 SGHVS and CDR2 FNYEAQ come from the germline V gene. V dropped 5 bases and J dropped 1; count of bases not matched to a gene: 10. CDR3 length: 16 residues. CDR3 nucleotides: TGTGCCAGCAGCCTCCCGGGAGGGGTAGTATCCTACGAGCAGTACTTC. It specifies CASSLPGGVVSYEQYF.

The chain is built from TRBV5-1 and TRBJ2-7; D perhaps matches TRBD2 (7 bases). The V gene lost 3 bases and the J gene lost 5 bases, with 18 bases spanning the gap. Germline assignment: CDR1 SGHRS and CDR2 YFSETQ. The CDR3 contains 15 residues. In nucleotides, the CDR3 is TGCGCCAGCAGCTGTACGGGGGGCAGGGACCACGAGCAGTACTTC. Translated: CASSCTGGRDHEQYF.